Listed here are 13 T cell receptor beta chains from one sample, sequenced in a study of T cells in Graves' hyperthyroidism and ophthalmopathy. The TCR beta CDR3 regions underwent amplification using RNA transcripts as the source. HTBI primers drove first-round RT-PCR of the TCR CDR3. One entry per CDR3 protein results from TCRdb running MiXCR on the multiplex PCR reads. The table lists hundreds of thousands of distinct CDR3 sequences, 14% of them singletons, with around 9.6% in the top ten. The specimen sequenced was blood. The receptors originated from a woman aged 18-30 years with Graves' hyperthyroidism.

This clonotype was seen repeatedly, ten times or more. The chain employs TRBV6-2 or TRBV6-3 and TRBJ1-5, with TRBD1 identical over 8 bases. J gave up 2 bases and V 6 bases, and 6 bases lay outside the gene matches. The CDR3 loop spans 15 amino acids. The V gene's germline CDR1 is MNHEY and CDR2 SVGEGT. CDR3 amino acids: CASSSGGLGNQPQHF. The CDR3 DNA follows: TGTGCCAGCAGCTCAGGGGGCCTAGGCAATCAGCCCCAGCATTTT.

This clonotype has ten or more counts. V gene TRBV5-8 combines with J gene TRBJ1-1; D call uncertain. V was trimmed by 5 bases and J by 1 base, leaving 9 bases between them. CDR3 length equals 13 residues. Germline lookup yields CDR1 SGHTS and CDR2 YDEGEE. The CDR3 nucleotides are TGTGCCAGCAGACCTGACGGGAACACTGAAGCTTTCTTT. Translated, it gives CASRPDGNTEAFF.

The chain employs TRBV6-1 and TRBJ2-3; no definite D call. The CDR3 sequence is 14 residues long. V shed 5 bases and J shed 2 bases, with 11 bases lying between them. CDR1 and CDR2 from the germline V gene are MNHNS and SASEGT. The CDR3 loop reads CASSNTLLTDTQYF. CDR3 DNA sequence: TGTGCCAGCAGTAACACTTTACTCACAGATACGCAGTATTTT.

The rearrangement joins TRBV24-1 to TRBJ2-3, with D perhaps being TRBD1 or TRBD2 (5 bases each). The CDR3 consists of 13 residues. Germline values: CDR1 KGHDR, CDR2 SFDVKD. The V and J ends lost 6 bases and 6 bases respectively, with 12 bases between them. CDR3 bases: TGTGCCACCAGTCTGGGGACGCGTGATACGCAGTATTTT. It is translated as CATSLGTRDTQYF.

This clonotype appeared many times. This chain connects TRBV6-1 to TRBJ1-1; D might be TRBD1 (5 bases). CDR1 is MNHNS, CDR2 SASEGT, per germline. CDR3 length equals 15 residues. Trimming took off 8 bases at V and 0 bases at J, with 16 bases between the two ends. CDR3 loop: CASVMTASMNTEAFF. The CDR3 nucleotides are TGTGCCAGCGTTATGACAGCGTCTATGAACACTGAAGCTTTCTTT.

Many counts were recorded for this clonotype. This chain connects TRBV3-1 to TRBJ2-7; 7 nucleotides align to TRBD2. The CDR3 is 15 residues long. V was clipped by 1 base and J by 0 bases; unmatched bases: 3. Germline-derived CDR1 and CDR2 are LGHDT and YNNKEL (reference sequence). CDR3 sequence: CASSQGRGSSYEQYF. Written as DNA, the CDR3 is TGTGCCAGCAGCCAAGGTCGCGGGAGCTCCTACGAGCAGTACTTC.

Only a few counts were recorded for this clonotype. The chain links TRBV19 to TRBJ2-3, with 15 bases matching TRBD2. This CDR3 contains 19 residues. Trimming removed 4 bases from V and 2 bases from J; junction bases left unmatched: 10. In germline, CDR1 is LNHDA, CDR2 SQIVND (reference sequence). The CDR3 sequence: CASSTPGTSGRTNTDTQYF. CDR3 nucleotides: TGTGCCAGTAGTACCCCCGGGACTAGCGGGAGGACCAACACAGATACGCAGTATTTT.

This clonotype was detected ten times or more. The chain carries TRBV27 and TRBJ1-5, with D hard to call. Trimming shortened V by 5 bases and J by 0 bases, and 11 bases separated the two germline ends. This CDR3 contains 15 residues. Germline V gene sequence: CDR1 MNHEY, CDR2 SMNVEV (reference sequence). This CDR3 is CASSTSGYSNQPQHF. The CDR3 nucleotides read TGTGCCAGCAGTACCTCCGGGTATAGCAATCAGCCCCAGCATTTT.

This clonotype came up many times. The chain recombines TRBV28 with TRBJ2-7; possibly TRBD2 for D (6 bases). CDR3 size: 15 residues. Germline CDR1 reads MDHEN; CDR2 reads SYDVKM. Trimming stripped 7 bases from V and 7 bases from J, with 23 bases between. DNA of the CDR3: TGTGCCAGCACGAGCCTCTCGCGGGACTCGGGAGAGCAGTACTTC. Amino acids: CASTSLSRDSGEQYF.

V and J are TRBV9 and TRBJ1-1; no clear D gene. CDR3 size: 15 residues. The V gene lost 0 bases and the J gene lost 2 bases, with 11 bases spanning the gap. The germline CDR1 and CDR2 sequences are SGDLS and YYNGEE. CDR3 in DNA: TGTGCCAGCAGCGTAGGCCCCGATTACAACACTGAAGCTTTCTTT. Encoded protein: CASSVGPDYNTEAFF.

This clonotype has just a few counts. V gene TRBV6-1 combines with J gene TRBJ2-2, with D possibly TRBD1 on 5 matching bases. The CDR3 contains 14 residues. Trimming pared 6 bases from V and 3 bases from J, leaving 11 bases between. The germline CDR1 and CDR2 sequences are MNHNS and SASEGT. CDR3 sequence (DNA): TGTGCCAGCAGAAGGGGTCCAGACACCGGGGAGCTGTTTTTT. Translating gives CASRRGPDTGELFF.

This clonotype turned up a few times. The rearrangement joins TRBV20-1 to TRBJ2-7; 9 positions match TRBD2. The germline gives CDR1 DFQATT, CDR2 SNEGSKA (reference sequence). The V segment lost 3 bases and the J segment 6 bases; nucleotides outside the gene matches: 9. The CDR3 is 14 residues long. The CDR3 bases are TGCAGTGCTAGGCCCGGGACTAGCCGGGTCGAGCAGTACTTC. Encoded protein: CSARPGTSRVEQYF.

A few counts support this clonotype. V gene TRBV18 combines with J gene TRBJ2-7, with 11 positions matching TRBD1. V was pared by 3 bases and J by 5 bases, with 9 bases of the junction left unmatched. From germline, CDR1 is KGHSH and CDR2 LQKENI. CDR3 size: 16 residues. The CDR3 DNA reads as TGTGCCAGCTCACCTCTATGGACAGGGGGCAGGGACGAGCAGTACTTC. It is translated as CASSPLWTGGRDEQYF.